This TCR beta chain stems from a study of T cells after yellow fever vaccination. Across the whole study: Fractions containing few cells were prepared with SMART-Seq v4 Ultra Low Input.

This clonotype appeared many times. The V and J ends lost 3 bases and 1 base, in that order; junction bases with no gene match: 3. This CDR3 comprises 15 residues. CDR1 and CDR2 (germline): SEHNR, FQNEAQ (reference sequence). In TCRdb, the 5' RACE reads were re-called with MiXCR into one record per CDR3 protein. The sample lists approximately 260,000 distinct CDR3 sequences; roughly 4.8% were seen once. J is TRBJ2-1 and V is TRBV7-9; 7 nucleotides align to TRBD2. The TCR sequence derives from a man between 18 and 29 years old who received the YFV17D yellow fever vaccine. This specimen consisted of CD4+ T cells sorted from PBMCs, obtained on the day of the yellow fever booster vaccination. The CDR3 DNA sequence: TGTGCCAGCAGCTTTGCTAGCGGATCCTACAATGAGCAGTTCTTC. It translates to CASSFASGSYNEQFF.